One and the same sample provided the 28 T cell receptor beta chains below, sequenced in a study of CD8 T cells in ankylosing spondylitis. General study results and limits: Apparently characteristic of ankylosing spondylitis blood was a TCR beta motif (under ten highly homologous variants).

TCRdb reprocessed the 5' RACE reads with MiXCR, giving one entry per CDR3 protein. Of about 330,000 distinct CDR3 sequences listed, less than 9.5% are singletons. These receptors have no known antigen. What was sequenced was blood, either unsorted or a sorted T cell fraction (not recorded which). The receptors stem from a male donor with ankylosing spondylitis.

V usage is TRBV20-1 and J usage is TRBJ2-1; 9 positions agree with TRBD2. Per the germline V gene, CDR1 is DFQATT and CDR2 is SNEGSKA (reference sequence). CDR3 length equals 16 residues. V gave up 0 bases and J gave up 5 bases; unmatched junction bases: 8. The CDR3, as DNA: TGCAGTGCTAGAGATGCCCGGCTAGCGGGGAACAATGAGCAGTTCTTC. Translating it yields CSARDARLAGNNEQFF.

V and J are TRBV2 and TRBJ2-1; the D is unclear. The CDR3 runs 14 residues. V was clipped by 4 bases and J by 4 bases, with 11 bases between them. The V gene's germline CDR1 is SNHLY and CDR2 FYNNEI. The CDR3 nucleotides are TGTGCCAGCAGTGCGTTGGCAGAGTACAATGAGCAGTTCTTC. Its protein product is CASSALAEYNEQFF.

This clonotype was observed a few times. The rearrangement joins TRBV5-1 to TRBJ2-4; a weak D match, TRBD2 (6 bases). V shed 0 bases and J shed 5 bases, with 9 bases lying between them. The CDR3 covers 14 residues. The germline CDR1 and CDR2 sequences are SGHRS and YFSETQ. As DNA, the CDR3 is TGCGCCAGCAGCTTGGTGGAGGGCCAAAACATTCAGTACTTC. It yields the protein CASSLVEGQNIQYF. Supplemented by reference TRBV5-1 and TRBJ2-4, the full variable domain reads KAGVTQTPRYLIKTRGQQVTLSCSPISGHRSVSWYQQTPGQGLQFLFEYFSETQRNKGNFPGRFSGRQFSNSRSEMNVSTLELGDSALYLCASSLVEGQNIQYFGAGTRLSVL.

This clonotype was found a few times. The chain combines TRBV6-2 or TRBV6-3 with TRBJ1-6, with D uncertain. CDR1 and CDR2 from the germline V gene are MNHEY and SVGEGT. V was pared by 2 bases and J by 8 bases, with 7 bases between. The CDR3 runs to 13 residues. The CDR3 DNA follows: TGTGCCAGCAGTTACGTATCCGATTCACCCCTCCACTTT. Translation: CASSYVSDSPLHF.

The chain links TRBV2 to TRBJ2-5; TRBD2 agrees at 8 bases. V was clipped by 7 bases and J by 4 bases; unmatched bases: 5. Germline V gene data show CDR1 as SNHLY and CDR2 as FYNNEI. The CDR3 is made up of 13 amino acids. The CDR3 loop is CASTKAGVETQYF. In nucleotides, the CDR3 is TGTGCCAGCACTAAAGCGGGAGTAGAGACCCAGTACTTC.

This chain uses TRBV3-1 with TRBJ2-1; 8 bases are shared with TRBD2. The CDR3 covers 16 residues. With V trimmed by 1 base and J by 0 bases, 2 bases remained unmatched. Germline CDR1 and CDR2: LGHDT and YNNKEL (reference sequence). For the CDR3, the DNA is TGTGCCAGCAGCCAAGCGGGAGGGAGCTCCTACAATGAGCAGTTCTTC. Translating it yields CASSQAGGSSYNEQFF.

This clonotype occurred a few times. This rearrangement joins TRBV5-1 to TRBJ2-3; 9 bases fit TRBD2. From germline, CDR1 is SGHRS and CDR2 YFSETQ. Germline trimming cut 4 bases from V and 4 bases from J; bases unmatched to any gene: 10. This CDR3 comprises 16 residues. CDR3 sequence (DNA): TGCGCCAGCAGCCCCCCGCTAGCGGGATCCCCAGATACGCAGTATTTT. It specifies CASSPPLAGSPDTQYF.

The sample holds many counts of this clonotype. CDR3 sequence reads: CATRIGGGSYNEQFF. CDR3 sequence (DNA): TGTGCCACCCGAATAGGAGGTGGGTCCTACAATGAGCAGTTCTTC. The chain carries TRBV27 and TRBJ2-1; maybe TRBD2 (5 bases). The V and J ends lost 10 bases and 1 base respectively, with 17 bases between them. There are 15 residues in the CDR3. Per the germline V gene, CDR1 is MNHEY and CDR2 is SMNVEV (reference sequence).

The chain joins TRBV10-3 to TRBJ2-3; unclear D gene. Germline V lookup: CDR1 ENHRY, CDR2 SYGVKD. V was clipped by 2 bases and J by 0 bases, with 6 bases between them. The CDR3 length is 14 residues. CDR3 nucleotides: TGTGCCATCAGTGAGGTGGGGAGCACAGATACGCAGTATTTT. Protein product: CAISEVGSTDTQYF.

This chain joins TRBV29-1 and TRBJ2-7; 8 nucleotides match TRBD1. Germline CDR1 SQVTM, CDR2 ANQGSEA. The CDR3 length is 13 residues. The ends lost 3 bases at V and 3 bases at J; junction bases unmatched: 4. CDR3 in amino acids: CSVDTGTGYEQYF. In DNA, the CDR3 is TGCAGCGTTGACACCGGGACAGGCTACGAGCAGTACTTC.

J is TRBJ1-5 and V is TRBV12-3 or TRBV12-4; 9 nucleotides agree with TRBD1. The CDR3 runs to 15 residues. With 6 bases clipped from V and 7 bases from J, the junction kept 10 bases outside the gene matches. In nucleotides, the CDR3 is TGTGCCAGCAGCCCGGACAGGGGACTCCTCCAGCCCCAGCATTTT. Translation: CASSPDRGLLQPQHF.

There are a few counts of this clonotype. This chain links TRBV7-9 with TRBJ1-2, with a tentative D call TRBD1 (6 bases). V was pared by 5 bases and J by 2 bases, with 12 bases between. The CDR3 has 14 amino acids. Germline assignment: CDR1 SEHNR and CDR2 FQNEAQ (reference sequence). The CDR3 region is CASSPQGTNYGYTF. Written as DNA, the CDR3 is TGTGCCAGCAGCCCACAGGGAACCAACTATGGCTACACCTTC.

In this sample, this clonotype turned up a few times. The rearrangement joins TRBV11-3 to TRBJ2-4, with D possibly called TRBD1 or TRBD2 (5 bases each). The CDR3 runs to 15 residues. Trimming took 0 bases from V and 9 from J, leaving 15 bases between them. Germline V gene sequence: CDR1 SGHNT, CDR2 YENEEA. The CDR3 loop reads CASSLDPRDGGIQYF. The CDR3 nucleotides are TGTGCCAGCAGCTTAGATCCTCGGGACGGCGGCATTCAGTACTTC. Supplemented by reference TRBV11-3 and TRBJ2-4, the full variable domain reads EAGVVQSPRYKIIEKKQPVAFWCNPISGHNTLYWYLQNLGQGPELLIRYENEEAVDDSQLPKDRFSAERLKGVDSTLKIQPAELGDSAVYLCASSLDPRDGGIQYFGAGTRLSVL.

The rearrangement joins TRBV6-5 to TRBJ2-2; the D call may be TRBD1 or TRBD2 (5 bases each). Deletions cut 5 bases from V and 2 bases from J, with 12 bases between. The V gene's germline CDR1 is MNHEY and CDR2 SVGAGI. This CDR3 has 15 amino acids. The CDR3 sequence: CASSHGTVNTGELFF. CDR3 in DNA: TGTGCCAGCAGTCACGGGACGGTTAACACCGGGGAGCTGTTTTTT.

The sample holds a few counts of this clonotype. The rearrangement uses TRBV5-6 and TRBJ1-3, with a tentative D call TRBD1 (5 bases). Trimming cost V 0 bases and J 0 bases, with 13 bases left between them. The germline V gene has CDR1 SGHDT and CDR2 YYEEEE. The CDR3 has 17 amino acids. The CDR3 here is CASSLAGTAASGNTIYF. CDR3 DNA sequence: TGTGCCAGCAGCTTGGCCGGGACCGCAGCCTCTGGAAACACCATATATTTT.

In this sample, this clonotype turned up a few times. This chain links TRBV5-1 with TRBJ2-7; TRBD2 is a possible D gene (5 bases). Germline CDR1 is SGHRS and CDR2 is YFSETQ. Trimming took 0 bases from V and 0 from J, leaving 10 bases between them. There are 15 residues in the CDR3. In DNA form, the CDR3 reads TGCGCCAGCAGCTTGGGGAGCGGACCCTCCTACGAGCAGTACTTC. Its protein product is CASSLGSGPSYEQYF.

This clonotype was observed at least ten times. The rearrangement joins TRBV5-1 to TRBJ2-7; D remains unclear. CDR1 and CDR2 (germline): SGHRS, YFSETQ. The CDR3 is 12 amino acids. Deletions cut 4 bases from V and 7 bases from J, with 12 bases between. This chain's CDR3 is CASSHPPREQYF. For the CDR3, the DNA is TGCGCCAGCAGCCACCCCCCGAGGGAGCAGTACTTC.

This clonotype appeared a few times. V gene TRBV3-1 combines with J gene TRBJ2-5, with 7 bases aligning to TRBD2. J was trimmed by 1 base and V by 2 bases; bases with no gene match: 4. Germline V gene data show CDR1 as LGHDT and CDR2 as YNNKEL (reference sequence). The CDR3 contains 15 residues. CDR3 coding DNA: TGTGCCAGCAGCCAACGGGCTAGCGGCCAAGAGACCCAGTACTTC. Translating it yields CASSQRASGQETQYF.

This clonotype was recorded many times. The V gene is TRBV6-1, the J gene TRBJ2-7; 13 bases agree with TRBD2. The V gene end was trimmed by 6 bases and the J gene end by 2 bases; junction bases not matched to a gene: 4. Germline CDR1 is MNHNS and CDR2 is SASEGT. The CDR3 totals 15 residues. CDR3 coding DNA: TGTGCCAGCAGGGGGGGGACTAGCGGGGCCTACGAGCAGTACTTC. This encodes CASRGGTSGAYEQYF.

The gene calls are TRBV2 and TRBJ2-1, with a possible D match to TRBD2 (6 bases). The V and J ends lost 6 bases and 0 bases respectively, with 12 bases between them. The CDR3 length is 15 residues. Germline V gene data show CDR1 as SNHLY and CDR2 as FYNNEI. CDR3 nucleotide sequence: TGTGCCAGCAGCTACCGGGAGACCTCCTACAATGAGCAGTTCTTC. Amino acid sequence: CASSYRETSYNEQFF.

This clonotype has only a few counts. The genes are TRBV7-2 and TRBJ2-1; D tentatively fits TRBD1 or TRBD2 (7 bases each). Trimming took off 8 bases at V and 2 bases at J, with 16 bases between the two ends. Germline V lookup: CDR1 SGHTA, CDR2 FQGNSA. The length of the CDR3 is 15 residues. The CDR3 sequence: CASLGGGSPYNEQFF. CDR3 sequence (DNA): TGTGCCAGCTTAGGGGGCGGGAGTCCCTACAATGAGCAGTTCTTC.

V is TRBV25-1 and J is TRBJ2-7; TRBD2 might be the D (6 bases). The germline V gene has CDR1 MGHDK and CDR2 SYGVNS. The CDR3 totals 16 residues. V lost 0 bases and J lost 3, with 15 bases in between. In DNA, the CDR3 is TGTGCCAGCAGTGAATATCCCCCGGGGGAAGGCTACGAGCAGTACTTC. As protein: CASSEYPPGEGYEQYF.

The chain combines TRBV7-2 with TRBJ2-1; no clear D gene. Between the trimmed V and J ends, which lost 5 bases and 12 bases, there was a span of 23 bases. The length of the CDR3 is 15 residues. CDR1 SGHTA and CDR2 FQGNSA come from the germline V gene. The DNA of the CDR3 is TGTGCCAGCAGCACCATCTGGGCCAGCTCCTCCGTGCAGTTCTTC. It yields the protein CASSTIWASSSVQFF.

This clonotype showed up just a few times. The chain employs TRBV28 and TRBJ2-2; TRBD1 aligns across 9 bases. Germline CDR1 reads MDHEN; CDR2 reads SYDVKM. V dropped 4 bases and J dropped 6; count of bases not matched to a gene: 9. The CDR3 runs 16 residues. The CDR3 DNA reads TGTGCCAGCAGTTCCCCGGGACAGGGACATGCCGGGGAGCTGTTTTTT. This gives the protein CASSSPGQGHAGELFF.

This clonotype was picked up many times. CDR3 protein: CASSLQGPNEKLFF. Here the CDR3 DNA reads TGTGCCAGCAGTTTACAGGGACCTAATGAAAAACTGTTTTTT. V and J are TRBV27 and TRBJ1-4; tentatively, D is TRBD1 (5 bases). Germline values: CDR1 MNHEY, CDR2 SMNVEV (reference sequence). Trimming pared 2 bases from V and 3 bases from J, leaving 7 bases between. This CDR3 is 14 amino acids long.

This clonotype was picked up many times. CDR3 loop: CASSSTGASSYEQYF. CDR3 coding DNA: TGTGCCAGCAGCTCTACAGGGGCGAGCTCCTACGAGCAGTACTTC. The chain couples TRBV7-9 to TRBJ2-7; 7 bases map to TRBD1. Germline V gene sequence: CDR1 SEHNR, CDR2 FQNEAQ (reference sequence). The trim removed 4 bases at V and 0 bases at J, leaving 6 bases unmatched. The CDR3 covers 15 residues.

This clonotype turned up a few times. The rearrangement joins TRBV6-5 to TRBJ2-7, with 8 bases fitting TRBD2. CDR3 size: 14 residues. Germline trimming cut 1 base from V and 2 bases from J; bases unmatched to any gene: 1. Germline V CDR1 and CDR2: MNHEY, SVGAGI. The chain's CDR3 is CASSYLAGPYEQYF. In DNA, the CDR3 is TGTGCCAGCAGTTACTTAGCGGGACCCTACGAGCAGTACTTC.

Only a few counts were recorded for this clonotype. The chain employs TRBV20-1 and TRBJ2-1; the D is unclear. Germline V lookup: CDR1 DFQATT, CDR2 SNEGSKA (reference sequence). The CDR3 spans 15 residues. The ends were cut back, 1 base at V and 1 base at J, with 11 bases in the middle. The CDR3 loop is CSARAAAVSYNEQFF. The CDR3 region has the DNA TGCAGTGCTAGAGCCGCCGCGGTATCCTACAATGAGCAGTTCTTC.